The rows below give T cell receptor beta chains drawn from one sample of a study of blood T cell repertoires in COVID-19. This table comes from immunoSEQ multiplex PCR, and its TCRdb copy is limited to in-frame clones, with some not included. The table lists around 320,000 clones, approximately 88% of them singletons. What was sequenced was peripheral blood. The source of these receptors is a woman aged 25 to 39 who had recovered from COVID-19. The CDR3 runs from the conserved cysteine through the conserved F or W.

CDR3aa	v_gene	j_gene
CATGLAGGPRNEQFF	TRBV6-6	TRBJ2-1
CASSQAGAGRNTGELFF	TRBV4-1	TRBJ2-2
CASSLPTAGGSYEQYF	TRBV5-4	TRBJ2-7
CASSTLRDRGPSPLHF	TRBV19	TRBJ1-6
CASRNAGTGELFF	TRBV12-3/TRBV12-4	TRBJ2-2
CASTDRGGEKLFF	TRBV25-1	TRBJ1-4
CATSSNPNHSGNTIYF	TRBV15	TRBJ1-3
CSAQTRRGLETQYF	TRBV29-1	TRBJ2-5
CASSRPGQGRTEAFF	TRBV6-2/TRBV6-3	TRBJ1-1
CASSGTSGGDNTGELFF	TRBV3-1/TRBV3-2	TRBJ2-2
CASSIVLAGADTQYF	TRBV19	TRBJ2-3
CASSPDRGNEKLFF	TRBV18	TRBJ1-4
CASSPTGAESYEQYF	TRBV4-1	TRBJ2-7
CASSSGQATYEQYF	TRBV28	TRBJ2-7
CASQTTNYGYTF	TRBV6-6	TRBJ1-2
CASSVAEETQYF	TRBV9	TRBJ2-5
CASRPSGAPHEQYF	TRBV14	TRBJ2-7
CASNRQGFNSPLHF	TRBV3-1/TRBV3-2	TRBJ1-6
CASSDGPGGTEAFF	TRBV2	TRBJ1-1
CASWEAGAGNTIYF	TRBV27	TRBJ1-3
CASSLQGVGEQFF	TRBV5-1	TRBJ2-1
CASTHGGGNQPQHF	TRBV28	TRBJ1-5
CASGPFVTEAFF	TRBV6-5	TRBJ1-1
CASSLGTGEKLFF	TRBV11-3	TRBJ1-4
CASSSTTGMNTEAFF	TRBV19	TRBJ1-1
CSASEGTSGGETQYF	TRBV20-1	TRBJ2-5
CASSLIGEGQGQPQHF	TRBV28	TRBJ1-5
CASSPPSGFGNTIYF	TRBV18	TRBJ1-3
CASSRGALGGELFF	TRBV6-2/TRBV6-3	TRBJ2-2
CASSLALWQGSTDTQYF	TRBV5-1	TRBJ2-3
CASSAPSGASNEKLFF	TRBV9	TRBJ1-4
CASSQFTGELFF	TRBV5-1	TRBJ2-2
CASSEGGGNIQYF	TRBV6-4	TRBJ2-4
CASSESSGANVLTF	TRBV6-4	TRBJ2-6
CASSVEGTANTEAFF	TRBV9	TRBJ1-1
CASSLPSSPDSVITNTEAFF	TRBV27	TRBJ1-1
CASSPLVPGEHF	TRBV18	TRBJ1-3
CASSAQTGSEQYF	TRBV2	TRBJ2-7
CASTLDGTGEAFF	TRBV19	TRBJ1-1
CASSLWDRAINEQFF	TRBV7-8	TRBJ2-1
CASSLTAPTDTQYF	TRBV7-9	TRBJ2-3